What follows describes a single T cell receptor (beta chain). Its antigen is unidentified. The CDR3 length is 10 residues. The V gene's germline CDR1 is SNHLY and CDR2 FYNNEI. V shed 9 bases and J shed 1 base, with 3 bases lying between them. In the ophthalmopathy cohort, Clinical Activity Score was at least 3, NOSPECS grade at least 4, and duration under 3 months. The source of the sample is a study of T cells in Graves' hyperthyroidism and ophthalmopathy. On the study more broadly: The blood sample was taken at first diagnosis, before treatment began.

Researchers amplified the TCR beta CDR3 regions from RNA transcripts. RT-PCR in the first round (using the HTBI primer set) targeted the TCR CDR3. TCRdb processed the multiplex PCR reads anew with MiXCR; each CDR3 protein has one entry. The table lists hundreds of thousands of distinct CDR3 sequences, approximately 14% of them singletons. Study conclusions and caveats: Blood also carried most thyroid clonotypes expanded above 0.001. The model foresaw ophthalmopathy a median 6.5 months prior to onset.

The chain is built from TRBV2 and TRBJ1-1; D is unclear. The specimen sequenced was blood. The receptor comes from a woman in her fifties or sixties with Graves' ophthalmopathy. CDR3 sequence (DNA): TGTGCCAGTTCGAACACTGAAGCTTTCTTT. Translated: CASSNTEAFF.